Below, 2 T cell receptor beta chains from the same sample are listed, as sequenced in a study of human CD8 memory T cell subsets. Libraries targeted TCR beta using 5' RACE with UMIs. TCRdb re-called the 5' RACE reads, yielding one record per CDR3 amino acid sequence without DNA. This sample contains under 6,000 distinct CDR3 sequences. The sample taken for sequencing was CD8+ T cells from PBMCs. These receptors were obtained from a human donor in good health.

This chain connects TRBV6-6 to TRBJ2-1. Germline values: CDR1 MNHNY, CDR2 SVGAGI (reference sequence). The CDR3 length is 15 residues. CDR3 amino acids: CASSQRRESYNEQFF.

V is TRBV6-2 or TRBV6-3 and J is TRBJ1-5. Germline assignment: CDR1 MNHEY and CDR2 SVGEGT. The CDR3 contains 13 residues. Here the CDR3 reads CASSYQIDQPQHF.